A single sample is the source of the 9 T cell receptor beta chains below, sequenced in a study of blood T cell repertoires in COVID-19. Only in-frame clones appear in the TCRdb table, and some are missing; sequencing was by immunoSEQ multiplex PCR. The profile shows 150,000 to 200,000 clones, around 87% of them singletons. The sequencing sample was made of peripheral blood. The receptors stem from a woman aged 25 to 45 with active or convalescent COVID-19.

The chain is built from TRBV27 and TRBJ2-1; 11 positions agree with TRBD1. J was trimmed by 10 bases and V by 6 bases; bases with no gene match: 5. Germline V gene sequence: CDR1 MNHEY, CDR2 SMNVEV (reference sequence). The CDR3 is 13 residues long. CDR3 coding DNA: TGTGCCAGCAGGTTCCGGGACAGGGGGGAGCAGTTCTTC. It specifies CASRFRDRGEQFF.

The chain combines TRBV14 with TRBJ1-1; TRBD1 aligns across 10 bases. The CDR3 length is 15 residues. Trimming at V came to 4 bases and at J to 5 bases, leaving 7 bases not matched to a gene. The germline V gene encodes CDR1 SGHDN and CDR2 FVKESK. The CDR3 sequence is CASSPSRTGGTEAFF. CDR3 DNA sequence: TGTGCCAGCAGCCCGTCCCGGACAGGGGGGACTGAAGCTTTCTTT.

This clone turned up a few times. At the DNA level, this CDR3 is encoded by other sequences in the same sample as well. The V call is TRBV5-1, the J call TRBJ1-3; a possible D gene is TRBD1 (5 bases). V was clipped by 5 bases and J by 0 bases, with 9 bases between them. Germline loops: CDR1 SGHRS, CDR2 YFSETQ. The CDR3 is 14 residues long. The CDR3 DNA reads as TGCGCCAGCAGTACAGGAGACTCTGGAAACACCATATATTTT. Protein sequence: CASSTGDSGNTIYF.

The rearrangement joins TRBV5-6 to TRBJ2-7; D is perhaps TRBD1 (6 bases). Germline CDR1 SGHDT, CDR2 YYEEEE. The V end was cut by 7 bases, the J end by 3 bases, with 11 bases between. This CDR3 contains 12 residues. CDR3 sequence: CASQQGGYEQYF. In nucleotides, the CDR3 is TGTGCCAGCCAACAGGGCGGCTACGAGCAGTACTTC.

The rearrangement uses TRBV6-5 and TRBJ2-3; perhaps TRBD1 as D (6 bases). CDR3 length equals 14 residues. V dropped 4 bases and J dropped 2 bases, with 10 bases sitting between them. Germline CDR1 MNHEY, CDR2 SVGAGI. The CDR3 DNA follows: TGTGCCAGCAGTTTAACAGGGATCACAGATACGCAGTATTTT. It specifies CASSLTGITDTQYF.

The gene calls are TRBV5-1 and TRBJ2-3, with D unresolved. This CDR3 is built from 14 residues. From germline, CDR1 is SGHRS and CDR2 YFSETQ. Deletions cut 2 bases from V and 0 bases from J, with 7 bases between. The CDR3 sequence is CASSFPGSTDTQYF. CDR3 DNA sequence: TGCGCCAGCAGCTTTCCCGGGAGCACAGATACGCAGTATTTT. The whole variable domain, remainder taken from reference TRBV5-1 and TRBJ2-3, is KAGVTQTPRYLIKTRGQQVTLSCSPISGHRSVSWYQQTPGQGLQFLFEYFSETQRNKGNFPGRFSGRQFSNSRSEMNVSTLELGDSALYLCASSFPGSTDTQYFGPGTRLTVL.

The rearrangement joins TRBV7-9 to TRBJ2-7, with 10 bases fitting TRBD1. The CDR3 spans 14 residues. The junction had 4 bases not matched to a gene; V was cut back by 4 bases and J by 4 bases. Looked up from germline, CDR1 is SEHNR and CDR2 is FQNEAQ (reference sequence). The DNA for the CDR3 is TGTGCCAGCAGCTCCCGGGACAGGGGTTACGAGCAGTACTTC. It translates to CASSSRDRGYEQYF.

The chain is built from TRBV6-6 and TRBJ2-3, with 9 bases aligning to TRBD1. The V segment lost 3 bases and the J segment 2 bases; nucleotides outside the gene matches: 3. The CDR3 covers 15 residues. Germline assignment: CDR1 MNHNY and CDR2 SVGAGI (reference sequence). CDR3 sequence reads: CASSYRTGATDTQYF. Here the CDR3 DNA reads TGTGCCAGCAGTTATCGGACAGGGGCCACAGATACGCAGTATTTT.

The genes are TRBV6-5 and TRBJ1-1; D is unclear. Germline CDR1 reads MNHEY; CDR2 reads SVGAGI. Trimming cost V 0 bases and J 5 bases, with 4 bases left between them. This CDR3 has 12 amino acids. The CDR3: CASSYSETEAFF. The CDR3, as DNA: TGTGCCAGCAGTTACTCGGAGACTGAAGCTTTCTTT.